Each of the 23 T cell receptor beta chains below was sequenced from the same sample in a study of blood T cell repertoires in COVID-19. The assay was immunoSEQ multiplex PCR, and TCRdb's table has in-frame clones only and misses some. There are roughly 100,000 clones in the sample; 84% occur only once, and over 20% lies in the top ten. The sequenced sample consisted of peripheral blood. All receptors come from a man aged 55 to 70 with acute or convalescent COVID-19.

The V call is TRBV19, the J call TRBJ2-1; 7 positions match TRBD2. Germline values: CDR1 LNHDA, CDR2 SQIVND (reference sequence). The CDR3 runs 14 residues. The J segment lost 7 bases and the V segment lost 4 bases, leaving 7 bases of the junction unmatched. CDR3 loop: CASSTGTTQNEQFF. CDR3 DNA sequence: TGTGCCAGTAGTACCGGGACTACCCAAAATGAGCAGTTCTTC.

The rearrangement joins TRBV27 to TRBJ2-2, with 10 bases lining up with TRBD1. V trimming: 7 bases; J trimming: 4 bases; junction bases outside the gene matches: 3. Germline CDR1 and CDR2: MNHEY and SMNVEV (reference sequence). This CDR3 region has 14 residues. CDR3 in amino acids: CASTGTGVTGELFF. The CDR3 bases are TGTGCCAGCACCGGGACAGGGGTCACCGGGGAGCTGTTTTTT.

The CDR3 sequence: CASSPGQNFHPGGTEAFF. CDR3 in DNA: TGTGCCAGCTCACCAGGACAAAATTTCCACCCGGGGGGTACTGAAGCTTTCTTT. V gene TRBV18 combines with J gene TRBJ1-1, with a weak D call TRBD1 (5 bases). The ends were cut back, 2 bases at V and 5 bases at J, with 24 bases in the middle. The CDR3 contains 18 residues. Germline values: CDR1 KGHSH, CDR2 LQKENI.

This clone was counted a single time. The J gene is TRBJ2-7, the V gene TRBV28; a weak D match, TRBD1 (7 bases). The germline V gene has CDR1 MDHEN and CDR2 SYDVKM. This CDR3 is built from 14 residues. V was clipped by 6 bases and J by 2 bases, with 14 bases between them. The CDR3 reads CASRPQGGPYEQYF. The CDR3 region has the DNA TGTGCCAGCAGGCCCCAGGGGGGCCCCTACGAGCAGTACTTC.

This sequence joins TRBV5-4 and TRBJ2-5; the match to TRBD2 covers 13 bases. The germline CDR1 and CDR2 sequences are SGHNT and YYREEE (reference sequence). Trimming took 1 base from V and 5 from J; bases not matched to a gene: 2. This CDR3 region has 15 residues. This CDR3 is CASSLRTSGSETQYF. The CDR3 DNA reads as TGTGCCAGCAGCTTGAGGACTAGCGGGAGTGAGACCCAGTACTTC. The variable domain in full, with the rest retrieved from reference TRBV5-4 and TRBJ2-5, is ETGVTQSPTHLIKTRGQQVTLRCSSQSGHNTVSWYQQALGQGPQFIFQYYREEENGRGNFPPRFSGLQFPNYSSELNVNALELDDSALYLCASSLRTSGSETQYFGPGTRLLVL.

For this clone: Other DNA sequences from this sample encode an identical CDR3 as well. The CDR3 is CASRPAGTNRYEQYF. The CDR3 nucleotides read TGTGCCAGCAGGCCCGCCGGGACTAACCGTTACGAGCAGTACTTC. This chain uses TRBV28 with TRBJ2-7, with 7 bases aligning to TRBD2. Per germline, CDR1 MDHEN and CDR2 SYDVKM. The length of the CDR3 is 15 residues. V shed 6 bases, J shed 4 bases, and the junction held 12 bases outside the gene matches.

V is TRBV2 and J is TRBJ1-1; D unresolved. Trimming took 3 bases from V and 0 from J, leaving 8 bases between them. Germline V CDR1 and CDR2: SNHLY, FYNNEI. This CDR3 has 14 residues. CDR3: CASSDRSMNTEAFF. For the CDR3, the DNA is TGTGCCAGCAGTGATAGGAGCATGAACACTGAAGCTTTCTTT. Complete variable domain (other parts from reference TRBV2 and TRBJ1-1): EPEVTQTPSHQVTQMGQEVILRCVPISNHLYFYWYRQILGQKVEFLVSFYNNEISEKSEIFDDQFSVERPDGSNFTLKIRSTKLEDSAMYFCASSDRSMNTEAFFGQGTRLTVV.

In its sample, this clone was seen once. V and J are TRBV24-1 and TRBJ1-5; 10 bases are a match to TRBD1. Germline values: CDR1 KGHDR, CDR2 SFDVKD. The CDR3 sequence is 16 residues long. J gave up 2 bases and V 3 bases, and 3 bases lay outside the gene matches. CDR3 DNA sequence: TGTGCCACCAGTGATGCGGGGACAGGGGGCAATCAGCCCCAGCATTTT. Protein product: CATSDAGTGGNQPQHF.

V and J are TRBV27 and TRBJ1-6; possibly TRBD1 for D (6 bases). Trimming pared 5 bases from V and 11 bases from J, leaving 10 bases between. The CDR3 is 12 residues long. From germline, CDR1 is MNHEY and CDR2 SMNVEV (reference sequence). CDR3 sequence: CASSPRDTPLHF. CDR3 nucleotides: TGTGCCAGCAGTCCTCGGGACACACCCCTCCACTTT.

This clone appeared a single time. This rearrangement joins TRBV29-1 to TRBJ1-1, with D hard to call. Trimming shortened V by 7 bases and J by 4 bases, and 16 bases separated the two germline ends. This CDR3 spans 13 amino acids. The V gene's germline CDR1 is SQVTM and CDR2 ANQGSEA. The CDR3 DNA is TGCAGCGCCGTGCCAACATCAGGCACTGAAGCTTTCTTT. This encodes CSAVPTSGTEAFF.

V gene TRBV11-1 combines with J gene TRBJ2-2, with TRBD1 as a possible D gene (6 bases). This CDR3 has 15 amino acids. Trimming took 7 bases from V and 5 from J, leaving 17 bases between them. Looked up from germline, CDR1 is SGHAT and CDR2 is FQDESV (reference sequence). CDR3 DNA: TGTGCCAGCAAGATTGACAGGAGAAAAACCGGGGAGCTGTTTTTT. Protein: CASKIDRRKTGELFF.

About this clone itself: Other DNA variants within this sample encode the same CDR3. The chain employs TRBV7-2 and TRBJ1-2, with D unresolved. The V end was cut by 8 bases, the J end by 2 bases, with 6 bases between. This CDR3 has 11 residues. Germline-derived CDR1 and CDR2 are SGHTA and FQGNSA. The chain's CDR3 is CASGGNYGYTF. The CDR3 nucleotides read TGTGCCAGCGGAGGGAACTATGGCTACACCTTC.

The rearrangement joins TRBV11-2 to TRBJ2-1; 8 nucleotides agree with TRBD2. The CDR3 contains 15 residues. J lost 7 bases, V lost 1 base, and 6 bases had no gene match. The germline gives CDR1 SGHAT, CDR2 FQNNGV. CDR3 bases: TGTGCCAGCAGCTTAGTCGGGGGGGGTTGGAATGAGCAGTTCTTC. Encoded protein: CASSLVGGGWNEQFF.

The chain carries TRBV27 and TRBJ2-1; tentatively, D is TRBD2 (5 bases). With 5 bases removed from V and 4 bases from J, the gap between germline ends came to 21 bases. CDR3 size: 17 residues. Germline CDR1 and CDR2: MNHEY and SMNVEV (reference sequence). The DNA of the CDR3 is TGTGCCAGCAGTCTCCTACCCGACTGGCGACTATACAATGAGCAGTTCTTC. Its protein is CASSLLPDWRLYNEQFF.

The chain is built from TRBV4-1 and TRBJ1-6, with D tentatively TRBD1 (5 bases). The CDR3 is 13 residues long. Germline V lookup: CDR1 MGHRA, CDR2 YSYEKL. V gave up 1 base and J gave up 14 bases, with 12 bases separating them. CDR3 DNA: TGCGCCAGCAGCCAAGCCCAGGGAGGGTCCCTCCACTTT. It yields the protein CASSQAQGGSLHF.

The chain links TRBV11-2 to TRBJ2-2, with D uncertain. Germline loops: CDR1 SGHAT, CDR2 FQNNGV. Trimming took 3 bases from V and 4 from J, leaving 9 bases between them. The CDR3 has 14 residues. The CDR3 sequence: CASSFSSGTGELFF. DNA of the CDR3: TGTGCCAGCAGCTTCTCTTCCGGCACCGGGGAGCTGTTTTTT.

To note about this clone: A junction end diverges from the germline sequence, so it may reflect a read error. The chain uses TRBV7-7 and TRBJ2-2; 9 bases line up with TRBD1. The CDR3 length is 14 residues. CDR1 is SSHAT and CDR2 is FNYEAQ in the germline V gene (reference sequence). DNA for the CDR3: TGTGCTAGCACTAAGGACAGGGGAGGGCGGGAGCTGTTTTTT. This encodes CASTKDRGGRELFF.

The CDR3 DNA sequence: TGTGCCAGCAGCGGCGGAATCGACCCTGCCGCCGGGGAGCTGTTTTTT. Protein: CASSGGIDPAAGELFF. The chain is built from TRBV5-4 and TRBJ2-2; D call uncertain. Trimming removed 4 bases at V and 6 bases at J, with 19 bases between. The length of the CDR3 is 16 residues. CDR1 SGHNT and CDR2 YYREEE come from the germline V gene (reference sequence).

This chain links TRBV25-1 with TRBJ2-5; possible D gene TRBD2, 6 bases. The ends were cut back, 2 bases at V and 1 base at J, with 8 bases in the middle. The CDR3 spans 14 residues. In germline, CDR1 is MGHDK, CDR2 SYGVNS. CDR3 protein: CASSERDFQETQYF. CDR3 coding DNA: TGTGCCAGCAGTGAACGGGACTTCCAAGAGACCCAGTACTTC.

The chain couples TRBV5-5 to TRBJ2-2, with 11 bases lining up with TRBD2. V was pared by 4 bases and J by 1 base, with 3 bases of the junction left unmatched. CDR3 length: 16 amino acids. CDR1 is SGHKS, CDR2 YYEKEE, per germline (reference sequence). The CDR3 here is CASSRGLAENTGELFF. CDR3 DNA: TGTGCCAGCAGCAGGGGACTAGCGGAGAACACCGGGGAGCTGTTTTTT. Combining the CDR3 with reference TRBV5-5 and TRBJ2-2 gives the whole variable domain DAGVTQSPTHLIKTRGQQVTLRCSPISGHKSVSWYQQVLGQGPQFIFQYYEKEERGRGNFPDRFSARQFPNYSSELNVNALLLGDSALYLCASSRGLAENTGELFFGEGSRLTVL.

CDR3 DNA sequence: TGTGCCAGCAGTGAAGCGCGCGGGGGCACAGATACGCAGTATTTT. It is translated as CASSEARGGTDTQYF. V is TRBV6-1 and J is TRBJ2-3; TRBD2 might be the D (6 bases). V shed 0 bases and J shed 1 base, with 8 bases lying between them. The CDR3 is 15 residues long. Germline CDR1 reads MNHNS; CDR2 reads SASEGT.

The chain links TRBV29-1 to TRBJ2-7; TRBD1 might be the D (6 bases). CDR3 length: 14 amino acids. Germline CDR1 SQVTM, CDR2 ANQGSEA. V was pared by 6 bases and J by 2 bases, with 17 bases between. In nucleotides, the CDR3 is TGCAGCGTGCGGACAGTTGATTTGCCCTACGAGCAGTACGTC. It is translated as CSVRTVDLPYEQYV.

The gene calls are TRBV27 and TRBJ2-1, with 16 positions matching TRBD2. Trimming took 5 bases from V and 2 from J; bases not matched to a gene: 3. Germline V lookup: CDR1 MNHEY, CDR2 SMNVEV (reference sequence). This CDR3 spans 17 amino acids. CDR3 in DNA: TGTGCCAGCAGTCAGGGGACTAGCGGGAGGGCCTACAATGAGCAGTTCTTC. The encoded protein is CASSQGTSGRAYNEQFF.